Below, one T cell receptor (beta chain) is given with its context. The antigen this receptor binds is unknown. The record has no base qualities; no much larger clone is one base away. Whole blood was collected in K2EDTA tubes by collaborating institutions according to the institutions' own protocols. For TCRbeta analysis, collaborator samples were shipped as frozen whole blood, as isolated PBMCs, or as DNA extracted from either sample type. The sample comes from a study of blood T cell repertoires in COVID-19 (dated by TCRdb to 2020 to 2021). Notes on the research overall: Samples from collaborators originated in the United States, Italy and Spain and spanned both the acute and convalescent phases of COVID-19. The material from the prospective study consisted of cDNA or gDNA derived from T cells, B-cell-depleted T cells, or PBMCs. Subjects who had been exposed to COVID-19, were actively infected with it, or had recovered from it provided the deeply sampled blood TCRbeta repertoires that made up the dataset. The repertoires were released in a freely available public database meant as a resource for research on the immune response to SARS-CoV-2. The samples were drawn from the first 160 participants of the ongoing ImmuneRACE study and from roughly 1,300 subjects provided by 6 global collaborators. Sample metadata almost always included a de-identified subject ID, COVID-19 status, age in years and sex. HLA class I and class II types, where available, came from metadata supplied by the sample provider rather than from assay-based typing.

Paper-wide results and their limitations: The amount of clinical and demographic metadata varied by source and participant and was provided uncurated.

The CDR3 contains 14 residues, cysteine and phenylalanine counted. The only DNA kept is the CDR3, 42 bases in frame from the first base. The CDR1 and CDR2 encoded by the germline V gene are MNHEY and SVGAGI. Compared with germline, V lacks 4 bases and J lacks 5 bases; bases without a gene match: 5. The immunoSEQ Assay, a bias-controlled multiplex PCR, was used to amplify TCRbeta CDR3 regions from genomic DNA. The paper's processing steps were these. The number of nucleated cells in each sample was estimated from the amplification of reference gene primers within the assay. Sequence reads were collapsed and filtered to measure the absolute abundance of every unique TCRbeta CDR3 rearrangement. Productive Simpson clonality was computed per sample as the square root of Simpson's diversity index over productive rearrangements. TCRdb provides this immuneACCESS table in a form limited to in-frame rearrangements. Some clones are lacking; in checked studies, under half of them reflect an unresolved V gene, and why the rest are absent is not known. The DNA gave D and trimming, while V, J and clone size come from that table. The sample table holds 200,000 to 250,000 clones, of which around four fifths were seen once. The ten largest clones represent around 5% of the sample.

The source is a woman in her 70s with acute or convalescent COVID-19. Rearrangement joined TRBV6-5 to TRBJ2-1, and 7 bases in between align with TRBD1. The sequencing sample was made of peripheral blood. The DNA reads as follows: TGTGCCAGCAGTTTGGACAGGAAAGACAATGAGCAGTTCTTC. This translates into CASSLDRKDNEQFF.